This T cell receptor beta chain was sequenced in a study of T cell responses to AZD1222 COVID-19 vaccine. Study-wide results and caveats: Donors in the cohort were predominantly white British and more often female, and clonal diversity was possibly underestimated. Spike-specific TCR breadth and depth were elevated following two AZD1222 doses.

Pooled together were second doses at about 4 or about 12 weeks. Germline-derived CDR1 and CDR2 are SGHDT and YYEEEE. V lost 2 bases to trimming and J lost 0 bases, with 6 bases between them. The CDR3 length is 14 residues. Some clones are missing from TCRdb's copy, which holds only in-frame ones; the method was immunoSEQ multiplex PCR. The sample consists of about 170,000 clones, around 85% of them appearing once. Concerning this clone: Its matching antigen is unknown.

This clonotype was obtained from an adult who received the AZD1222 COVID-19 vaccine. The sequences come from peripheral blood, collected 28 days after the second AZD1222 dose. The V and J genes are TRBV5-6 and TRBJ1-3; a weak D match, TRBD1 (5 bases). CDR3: CASSFQGSGNTIYF. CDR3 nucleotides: TGTGCCAGCAGCTTCCAGGGCTCTGGAAACACCATATATTTT. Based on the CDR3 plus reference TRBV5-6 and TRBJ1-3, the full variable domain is DAGVTQSPTHLIKTRGQQVTLRCSPKSGHDTVSWYQQALGQGPQFIFQYYEEEERQRGNFPDRFSGHQFPNYSSELNVNALLLGDSALYLCASSFQGSGNTIYFGEGSWLTVV.